One and the same sample provided the 27 T cell receptor beta chains below, sequenced in a study of T-cell memory formation after mild COVID-19. One entry per CDR3 protein, called by TCRdb with MiXCR from the 5' RACE reads. Found here are about 620,000 distinct CDR3 sequences, 18% of them singletons; the top ten hold 12%. Sequenced input: PBMCs or a T cell subset sorted from them (not recorded which). These receptors came from an adult woman who had mild COVID-19 (a few samples of this study predate the infection). Cell type and time point are not known.

A few counts support this clonotype. The rearrangement joins TRBV3-1 to TRBJ2-6; 7 bases fit TRBD1. CDR1 and CDR2 (germline): LGHDT, YNNKEL (reference sequence). The CDR3 length is 17 residues. Trimming took 4 bases from V and 3 from J; bases not matched to a gene: 9. The CDR3 sequence: CASSPASGGFGANVLTF. CDR3 bases: TGTGCCAGCAGCCCCGCTTCAGGGGGTTTTGGGGCCAACGTCCTGACTTTC. Filled out from reference TRBV3-1 and TRBJ2-6, the complete variable domain reads DTAVSQTPKYLVTQMGNDKSIKCEQNLGHDTMYWYKQDSKKFLKIMFSYNNKELIINETVPNRFSPKSPDKAHLNLHINSLELGDSAVYFCASSPASGGFGANVLTFGAGSRLTVL.

This clonotype was recorded a few times. This CDR3 is CASSFGGFSRGQETQYF. The DNA for the CDR3 is TGTGCCAGCAGCTTCGGAGGGTTCTCCCGGGGGCAAGAGACCCAGTACTTC. The rearrangement links TRBV11-1 to TRBJ2-5; D is possibly TRBD2 (6 bases). Per the germline V gene, CDR1 is SGHAT and CDR2 is FQDESV (reference sequence). V gave up 3 bases and J gave up 2 bases, with 19 bases separating them. The CDR3 loop spans 17 amino acids.

This clonotype was observed a handful of times. The rearrangement links TRBV20-1 to TRBJ2-1; TRBD2 matches at 9 bases. Losses at the gene ends were 7 bases for V and 3 bases for J; bases not matched to a gene: 1. Germline V gives CDR1 DFQATT, CDR2 SNEGSKA (reference sequence). This CDR3 is 12 amino acids long. This CDR3 reads CSVAGDYNEQFF. The CDR3 DNA follows: TGCAGTGTAGCGGGAGACTACAATGAGCAGTTCTTC.

This clonotype has at least ten counts. V gene TRBV7-2 combines with J gene TRBJ2-5, with no clear D. Per the germline V gene, CDR1 is SGHTA and CDR2 is FQGNSA. The CDR3 totals 11 residues. Between the trimmed V and J ends, which lost 6 bases and 4 bases, there was a span of 6 bases. In DNA, the CDR3 is TGTGCCAGCAGTTCGCTAGAGACCCAGTACTTC. Protein: CASSSLETQYF.

This clonotype came up many times. The chain couples TRBV4-1 to TRBJ1-1, with TRBD1 matching over 9 bases. Trimming at V came to 6 bases and at J to 1 base, leaving 0 bases not matched to a gene. CDR1 MGHRA and CDR2 YSYEKL come from the germline V gene. This CDR3 has 13 amino acids. The CDR3 region is CASRDRGNTEAFF. Here the CDR3 DNA reads TGCGCCAGCAGGGACAGGGGGAACACTGAAGCTTTCTTT.

In its sample, this clonotype was seen many times. The gene calls are TRBV7-9 and TRBJ1-1; D not resolved. Germline CDR1 and CDR2: SEHNR and FQNEAQ (reference sequence). V was pared by 5 bases and J by 4 bases, with 11 bases between. The CDR3 is 13 amino acids. CDR3 sequence reads: CASSPIKGTEAFF. DNA for the CDR3: TGTGCCAGCAGCCCCATAAAGGGCACTGAAGCTTTCTTT.

In this sample, this clonotype turned up a few times. The CDR3 loop reads CSARSYNEQFF. The DNA of the CDR3 is TGCAGTGCTAGGAGTTACAATGAGCAGTTCTTC. The genes are TRBV20-1 and TRBJ2-1; no clear D gene. The V gene lost 3 bases and the J gene lost 4 bases, with 4 bases spanning the gap. The germline V gene encodes CDR1 DFQATT and CDR2 SNEGSKA (reference sequence). The CDR3 extends over 11 amino acids.

A few counts support this clonotype. The chain recombines TRBV29-1 with TRBJ2-6, with a possible D match to TRBD1 (5 bases). The V gene's germline CDR1 is SQVTM and CDR2 ANQGSEA. The V gene lost 6 bases and the J gene lost 0 bases, with 18 bases spanning the gap. The CDR3 sequence is 17 residues long. CDR3 DNA: TGCAGCGTCTCTGAGGACACGTCTTTCTCTGGGGCCAACGTCCTGACTTTC. This encodes CSVSEDTSFSGANVLTF.

This clonotype was observed a few times. The chain carries TRBV29-1 and TRBJ2-7; 11 bases are a match to TRBD1. CDR3 length: 13 residues. J was trimmed by 3 bases and V by 7 bases; bases with no gene match: 5. The germline CDR1 and CDR2 sequences are SQVTM and ANQGSEA. Written as DNA, the CDR3 is TGCAGCGCCACCGGGACAGGGGGCTACGAGCAGTACTTC. Its translation: CSATGTGGYEQYF.

The CDR3 nucleotides read TGTGCCAGCAGCTTATTGAACTATAATTCACCCCTCCACTTT. Translating it yields CASSLLNYNSPLHF. This sequence joins TRBV7-9 and TRBJ1-6; D gene uncertain. CDR3 length: 14 amino acids. Trimming stripped 2 bases from V and 3 bases from J, with 5 bases between. Germline-derived CDR1 and CDR2 are SEHNR and FQNEAQ (reference sequence).

This clonotype was detected ten times or more. CDR3 nucleotides: TGTGCCAGCAGCCATTCAGGGGGCCAAGAGACCCAGTACTTC. Residues: CASSHSGGQETQYF. V and J are TRBV3-1 and TRBJ2-5; 7 nucleotides agree with TRBD1. The junction had 2 bases not matched to a gene; V was cut back by 3 bases and J by 1 base. CDR1 is LGHDT, CDR2 YNNKEL, per germline (reference sequence). The CDR3 covers 14 residues.

This clonotype was found many times. The chain is built from TRBV5-1 and TRBJ2-3; D uncertain. This CDR3 has 12 amino acids. Germline V gene data show CDR1 as SGHRS and CDR2 as YFSETQ. V was trimmed by 0 bases and J by 7 bases, leaving 6 bases between them. CDR3 in DNA: TGCGCCAGCAGCTTGGCCGGAAATACGCAGTATTTT. Protein: CASSLAGNTQYF.

This clonotype was seen a handful of times. The chain couples TRBV4-1 to TRBJ2-7; the match to TRBD2 covers 7 bases. The germline gives CDR1 MGHRA, CDR2 YSYEKL. This CDR3 has 12 amino acids. The V and J ends lost 4 bases and 7 bases, in that order; junction bases with no gene match: 4. DNA of the CDR3: TGCGCCAGCAGCCGAGTGGGAGGGGAGCAGTACTTC. Encoded protein: CASSRVGGEQYF.

This clonotype appeared a few times. This chain uses TRBV7-9 with TRBJ2-2; D tentatively reads TRBD1 or TRBD2 (5 bases each). CDR3 length: 16 residues. V lost 5 bases and J lost 0, with 13 bases in between. Germline lookup yields CDR1 SEHNR and CDR2 FQNEAQ (reference sequence). The CDR3 spells CASSPRDRSNTGELFF. The CDR3 region has the DNA TGTGCCAGCAGCCCCCGGGACCGGTCGAACACCGGGGAGCTGTTTTTT. Based on the CDR3 plus reference TRBV7-9 and TRBJ2-2, the full variable domain is DTGVSQNPRHKITKRGQNVTFRCDPISEHNRLYWYRQTLGQGPEFLTYFQNEAQLEKSRLLSDRFSAERPKGSFSTLEIQRTEQGDSAMYLCASSPRDRSNTGELFFGEGSRLTVL.

The chain combines TRBV11-3 with TRBJ2-1; TRBD2 matches 12 bases. The ends lost 5 bases at V and 7 bases at J; junction bases unmatched: 12. This CDR3 has 17 residues. Germline CDR1 is SGHNT and CDR2 is YENEEA. The CDR3 sequence: CASSPRTSGTPGNEQFF. In DNA, the CDR3 is TGTGCCAGCAGCCCCCGGACTAGCGGGACACCGGGGAATGAGCAGTTCTTC. The full variable domain, completed using reference TRBV11-3 and TRBJ2-1, is EAGVVQSPRYKIIEKKQPVAFWCNPISGHNTLYWYLQNLGQGPELLIRYENEEAVDDSQLPKDRFSAERLKGVDSTLKIQPAELGDSAVYLCASSPRTSGTPGNEQFFGPGTRLTVL.

This clonotype turned up a few times. This chain links TRBV12-3 or TRBV12-4 with TRBJ1-2; perhaps TRBD1 as D (6 bases). Trimming cost V 6 bases and J 6 bases, with 26 bases left between them. The CDR3 loop spans 17 amino acids. The CDR3, as DNA: TGTGCCAGCAGCCCTAGTGGGGTCAGGGGCGCGGTGAATGGCTACACCTTC. This codes for CASSPSGVRGAVNGYTF.

The chain employs TRBV5-4 and TRBJ2-1; D might be TRBD1 (6 bases). The V gene's germline CDR1 is SGHNT and CDR2 YYREEE (reference sequence). V was trimmed by 6 bases and J by 11 bases, leaving 18 bases between them. This CDR3 has 13 residues. Written as DNA, the CDR3 is TGTGCCAGCACCTCTGAGGCAGGGACAAAGCAGTTCTTC. This codes for CASTSEAGTKQFF.

The CDR3 spells CSAPKKDTGTGYTF. Written as DNA, the CDR3 is TGCAGTGCTCCTAAGAAGGACACCGGAACGGGCTACACCTTC. The gene calls are TRBV20-1 and TRBJ1-2; a weak D match, TRBD1 (5 bases). The length of the CDR3 is 14 residues. CDR1 is DFQATT, CDR2 SNEGSKA, per germline (reference sequence). V was pared by 5 bases and J by 8 bases, with 21 bases between.

This clonotype has a handful of counts. The genes are TRBV20-1 and TRBJ2-1, with 10 bases fitting TRBD2. The V gene end was trimmed by 6 bases and the J gene end by 6 bases; junction bases not matched to a gene: 11. The CDR3 totals 15 residues. Germline V CDR1 and CDR2: DFQATT, SNEGSKA (reference sequence). The CDR3 region is CSADKSGRGSNEQFF. The CDR3, as DNA: TGCAGTGCCGACAAAAGCGGGAGGGGGAGCAATGAGCAGTTCTTC.

In this sample, this clonotype turned up a few times. The chain links TRBV18 to TRBJ2-7; TRBD1 aligns across 8 bases. CDR3 length: 16 residues. Germline V gene sequence: CDR1 KGHSH, CDR2 LQKENI. J gave up 1 base and V 1 base, and 6 bases lay outside the gene matches. CDR3 nucleotides: TGTGCCAGCTCACCACGTCGGGACAGGCTTTCCTACGAGCAGTACTTC. It codes for CASSPRRDRLSYEQYF. The full variable domain, its missing parts supplied by reference TRBV18 and TRBJ2-7, is NAGVMQNPRHLVRRRGQEARLRCSPMKGHSHVYWYRQLPEEGLKFMVYLQKENIIDESGMPKERFSAEFPKEGPSILRIQQVVRGDSAAYFCASSPRRDRLSYEQYFGPGTRLTVT.

This clonotype occurred once. The rearrangement joins TRBV6-2 or TRBV6-3 to TRBJ2-1; TRBD2 matches at 9 bases. Germline loops: CDR1 MNHEY, CDR2 SVGEGT. CDR3 length: 16 amino acids. The trim removed 0 bases at V and 7 bases at J, leaving 7 bases unmatched. The CDR3, as DNA: TGTGCCAGCAGTTACTCCCGTCGACTAGCGGCGAATGAGCAGTTCTTC. Its translation: CASSYSRRLAANEQFF.

This clonotype was counted a few times. This rearrangement joins TRBV6-5 to TRBJ1-3; TRBD1 agrees at 8 bases. The CDR3 sequence is 16 residues long. With V trimmed by 5 bases and J by 4 bases, 10 bases remained unmatched. CDR1 MNHEY and CDR2 SVGAGI come from the germline V gene. CDR3 sequence: CASSTLQGAPGNTIYF. The CDR3 DNA sequence: TGTGCCAGCAGTACTTTGCAGGGGGCGCCCGGAAACACCATATATTTT.

V gene TRBV4-1 combines with J gene TRBJ2-1; TRBD1 matches at 10 bases. After removal of 4 bases from V and 7 bases from J, the junction contained 7 bases not matched to a gene. The CDR3 runs 15 residues. The germline CDR1 and CDR2 sequences are MGHRA and YSYEKL. CDR3 protein: CASSPWGQGQNEQFF. The CDR3 DNA follows: TGCGCCAGCAGCCCGTGGGGACAGGGGCAAAATGAGCAGTTCTTC.

This chain uses TRBV15 with TRBJ2-5; TRBD2 matches at 12 bases. Per germline, CDR1 LNHNV and CDR2 YYDKDF (reference sequence). The V and J ends lost 0 bases and 4 bases, in that order; junction bases with no gene match: 3. CDR3 length: 16 amino acids. The CDR3 here is CATSRDRLAGAETQYF. The CDR3 DNA follows: TGTGCCACCAGCAGAGACCGACTAGCGGGAGCAGAGACCCAGTACTTC.

V gene TRBV5-1 combines with J gene TRBJ1-6; D is unclear. The CDR3 has 16 residues. Trimming shortened V by 1 base and J by 2 bases, and 10 bases separated the two germline ends. Germline-derived CDR1 and CDR2 are SGHRS and YFSETQ. In nucleotides, the CDR3 is TGCGCCAGCAGCTTGAGTCCCACAGCCTATAATTCACCCCTCCACTTT. Residues: CASSLSPTAYNSPLHF. The full variable domain, completed using reference TRBV5-1 and TRBJ1-6, is KAGVTQTPRYLIKTRGQQVTLSCSPISGHRSVSWYQQTPGQGLQFLFEYFSETQRNKGNFPGRFSGRQFSNSRSEMNVSTLELGDSALYLCASSLSPTAYNSPLHFGNGTRLTVT.

This clonotype was counted only a few times. The chain couples TRBV12-3 or TRBV12-4 to TRBJ1-2, with TRBD1 matching 10 bases. CDR3 length: 16 residues. V shed 1 base, J shed 4 bases, and the junction held 6 bases outside the gene matches. CDR3 protein: CASSLEGTGDLYGYTF. As DNA, the CDR3 is TGTGCCAGCAGTTTAGAAGGGACAGGGGATCTCTATGGCTACACCTTC.

The chain employs TRBV2 and TRBJ2-1; 8 bases map to TRBD2. Germline CDR1 is SNHLY and CDR2 is FYNNEI. Trimming cost V 2 bases and J 7 bases; bases outside gene matches: 7. This CDR3 region has 15 residues. CDR3 region: CASSEMGLDSNEQFF. The CDR3 DNA is TGTGCCAGCAGTGAAATGGGACTAGACTCGAATGAGCAGTTCTTC. Drawing the rest from reference TRBV2 and TRBJ2-1, the complete variable domain is EPEVTQTPSHQVTQMGQEVILRCVPISNHLYFYWYRQILGQKVEFLVSFYNNEISEKSEIFDDQFSVERPDGSNFTLKIRSTKLEDSAMYFCASSEMGLDSNEQFFGPGTRLTVL.